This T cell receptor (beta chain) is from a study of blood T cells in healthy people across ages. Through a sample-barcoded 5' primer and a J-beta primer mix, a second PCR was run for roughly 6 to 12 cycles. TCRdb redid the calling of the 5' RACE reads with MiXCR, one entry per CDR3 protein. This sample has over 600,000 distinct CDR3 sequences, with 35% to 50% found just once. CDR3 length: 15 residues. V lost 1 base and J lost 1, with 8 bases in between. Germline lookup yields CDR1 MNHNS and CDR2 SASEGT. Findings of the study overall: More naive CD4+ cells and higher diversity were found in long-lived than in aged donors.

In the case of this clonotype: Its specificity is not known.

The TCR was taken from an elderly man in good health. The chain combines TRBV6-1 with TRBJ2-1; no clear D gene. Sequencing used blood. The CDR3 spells CASSEEGVSYNEQFF. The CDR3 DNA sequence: TGTGCCAGCAGTGAAGAGGGTGTTTCCTACAATGAGCAGTTCTTC.